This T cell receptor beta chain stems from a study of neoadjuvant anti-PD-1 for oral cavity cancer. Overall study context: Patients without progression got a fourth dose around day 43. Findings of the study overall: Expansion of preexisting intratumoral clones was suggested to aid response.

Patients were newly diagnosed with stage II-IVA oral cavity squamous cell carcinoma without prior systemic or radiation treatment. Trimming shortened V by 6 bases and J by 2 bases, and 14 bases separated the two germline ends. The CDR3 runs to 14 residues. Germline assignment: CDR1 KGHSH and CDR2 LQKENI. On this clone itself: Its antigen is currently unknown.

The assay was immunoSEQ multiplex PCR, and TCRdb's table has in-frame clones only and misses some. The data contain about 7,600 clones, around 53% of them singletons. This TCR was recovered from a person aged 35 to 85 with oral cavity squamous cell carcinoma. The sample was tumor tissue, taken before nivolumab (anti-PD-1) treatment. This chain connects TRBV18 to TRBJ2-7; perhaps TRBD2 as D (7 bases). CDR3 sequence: CASSGGQVAYEQYF. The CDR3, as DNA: TGTGCCAGCTCGGGGGGGCAGGTGGCCTACGAGCAGTACTTC. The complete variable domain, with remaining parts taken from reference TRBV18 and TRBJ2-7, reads NAGVMQNPRHLVRRRGQEARLRCSPMKGHSHVYWYRQLPEEGLKFMVYLQKENIIDESGMPKERFSAEFPKEGPSILRIQQVVRGDSAAYFCASSGGQVAYEQYFGPGTRLTVT.